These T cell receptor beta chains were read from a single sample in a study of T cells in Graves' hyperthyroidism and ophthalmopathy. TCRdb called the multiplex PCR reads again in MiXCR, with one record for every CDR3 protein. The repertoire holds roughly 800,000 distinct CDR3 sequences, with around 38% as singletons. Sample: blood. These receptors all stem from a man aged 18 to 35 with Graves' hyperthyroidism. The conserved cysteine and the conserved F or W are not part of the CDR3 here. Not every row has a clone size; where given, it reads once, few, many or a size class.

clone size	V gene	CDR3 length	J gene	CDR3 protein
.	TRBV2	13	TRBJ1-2	ASSLEGDPGDGYT
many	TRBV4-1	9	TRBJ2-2	ASSAAGELF
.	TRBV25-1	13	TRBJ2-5	ASRDPHRGQETQY
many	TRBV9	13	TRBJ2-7	ASSVVPTVPYEQY
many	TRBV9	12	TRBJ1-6	ASSARGGLTPLH
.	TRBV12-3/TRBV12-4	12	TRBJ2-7	ASSLHATGNEQY
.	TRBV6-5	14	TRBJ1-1	ASSYSQGSMNTEAF
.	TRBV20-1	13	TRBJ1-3	SANPDREKGNTIY
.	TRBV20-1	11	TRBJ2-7	SATPGQDYEQY
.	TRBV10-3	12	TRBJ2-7	ASNLDGLTYEQY
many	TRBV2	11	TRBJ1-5	ASSVGDLQPQH
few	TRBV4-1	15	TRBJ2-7	ASSQGGWRDSSYEQY
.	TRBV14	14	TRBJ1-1	ASSPSQAGLDTEAF
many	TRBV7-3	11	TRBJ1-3	ASSLSRGNTIY
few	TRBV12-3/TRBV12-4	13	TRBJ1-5	ASSPRTGTHQPQH
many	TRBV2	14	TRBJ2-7	ASSGLGGPSSYEQY
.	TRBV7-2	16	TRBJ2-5	ASSVDGGSGGPLGTQY
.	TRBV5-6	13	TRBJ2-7	ASSLGLKSSYEQY
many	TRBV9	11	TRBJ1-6	ASSPAGGSPLH
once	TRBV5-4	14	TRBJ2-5	ASSLSLAGVQETQC
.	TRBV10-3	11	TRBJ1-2	AISEHTSSGNT
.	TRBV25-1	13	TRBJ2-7	ASSPPWGSTYEQY
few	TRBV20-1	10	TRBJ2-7	SGNRDPYEQY
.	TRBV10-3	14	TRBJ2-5	AIRTLGTGGQETQY
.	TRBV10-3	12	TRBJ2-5	ASSRGQGGKTQY